The clone carrying this TCR beta chain turned up a few times. What it recognizes is unknown. This sample is drawn from a study of cytomegalovirus exposure and HLA in healthy donors. Study conclusions and caveats: Cytomegalovirus association was listed for about 170 TCR beta chains.

TCRdb keeps only in-frame clones here, not all; method: immunoSEQ multiplex PCR. The sample lists 250,000 to 400,000 clones; approximately 85% were seen once. V dropped 6 bases and J dropped 7 bases, with 15 bases sitting between them. Germline V lookup: CDR1 MNHEY, CDR2 SMNVEV (reference sequence). The CDR3 totals 13 residues. The V gene is TRBV27, the J gene TRBJ1-2; TRBD1 might be the D (6 bases). This clonotype was sampled from a man aged 25 to 40 in good health and CMV-seronegative. The sample was PBMCs. The CDR3 nucleotides read TGTGCCAGCAGGGGCCCCGGGGGGCTTGGCTACACCTTC. Amino acid sequence: CASRGPGGLGYTF.